The following is a T cell receptor (beta chain) sequence with its context. Its antigen is currently unknown. Per germline, CDR1 SGDLS and CDR2 YYNGEE. V gave up 4 bases and J gave up 5 bases; unmatched junction bases: 8. This CDR3 contains 14 residues. The PCR employed 60 Vbeta primers together with 13 Jbeta primers. TCRdb keeps only in-frame clones here, not all; method: immunoSEQ multiplex PCR. The specimen's table records about 160,000 clones. These data are taken from a study of cytomegalovirus exposure and HLA in healthy donors. Study overall: HLA-typed donors contributed approximately 86 million unique TCRs, which were held in an early data release.

Study findings and constraints: Diagnosis of cytomegalovirus status made by the classifier reportedly showed high specificity and sensitivity. Later, an analysis found that common viral pathogens appeared to be linked with several of the most significant clusters.

This TCR came from a woman aged 60-75 years in good health and CMV-seronegative. Material: PBMCs. V is TRBV9 and J is TRBJ1-1; 7 bases line up with TRBD1. The CDR3 protein is CASSPTGMDTEAFF. In nucleotides, the CDR3 is TGTGCCAGCAGCCCGACAGGGATGGATACTGAAGCTTTCTTT.